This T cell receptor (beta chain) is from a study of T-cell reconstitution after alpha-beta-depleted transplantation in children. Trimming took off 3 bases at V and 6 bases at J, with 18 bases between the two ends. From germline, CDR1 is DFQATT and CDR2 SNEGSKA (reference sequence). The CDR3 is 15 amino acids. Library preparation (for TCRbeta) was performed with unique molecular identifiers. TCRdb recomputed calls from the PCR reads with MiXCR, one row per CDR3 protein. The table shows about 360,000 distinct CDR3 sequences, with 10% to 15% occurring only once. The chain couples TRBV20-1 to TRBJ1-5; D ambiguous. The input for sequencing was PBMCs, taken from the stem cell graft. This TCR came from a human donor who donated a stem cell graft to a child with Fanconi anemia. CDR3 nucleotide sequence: TGCAGTGCTAGGGATACCCTGGGGATAAGTCAGCCCCAGCATTTT. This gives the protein CSARDTLGISQPQHF.